Shown below are 14 T cell receptor beta chains from a single sample sequenced in a study of post-analysis software for immune sequencing data. Overall study findings and caveats: TRBV segments more frequent in patients than in controls numbered several and included TRBV5-6, TRBV5-1 and TRBV20-1.

TCR beta cDNA libraries had unique molecular identifiers. TCRdb ran MiXCR on the PCR reads and lists one entry per CDR3 protein. The sample lists fewer than 600,000 distinct CDR3 sequences, roughly 45% occurring once. Their cognate antigens are unknown. Sequencing input: blood. The receptors shown here come from a girl aged 10-17 years with multiple sclerosis.

The rearrangement uses TRBV9 and TRBJ2-5, with D tentatively TRBD2 (5 bases). The CDR3 is 14 residues long. CDR1 and CDR2 (germline): SGDLS, YYNGEE. The germline V and J ends were trimmed by 0 bases and 1 base, with 7 bases remaining between them. The CDR3 reads CASSVGEIQETQYF. Written as DNA, the CDR3 is TGTGCCAGCAGCGTAGGGGAGATCCAAGAGACCCAGTACTTC.

This clonotype has at least ten counts. The V gene is TRBV20-1, the J gene TRBJ2-1; 11 bases align to TRBD2. Germline loops: CDR1 DFQATT, CDR2 SNEGSKA (reference sequence). The CDR3 is 17 amino acids. V shed 6 bases, J shed 1 base, and the junction held 11 bases outside the gene matches. The CDR3 DNA is TGCAGTGCCGACCGACTACTAGCGGGAGTATCCTACAATGAGCAGTTCTTC. The encoded protein is CSADRLLAGVSYNEQFF.

The chain combines TRBV7-9 with TRBJ2-1; 7 positions match TRBD1. The CDR3 is made up of 15 amino acids. V shed 7 bases and J 5 bases; nucleotides not matched to a gene: 11. Germline V gives CDR1 SEHNR, CDR2 FQNEAQ (reference sequence). CDR3 nucleotide sequence: TGTGCCAGCACGACAGGGATCCAAAACCACAATGAGCAGTTCTTC. Its protein product is CASTTGIQNHNEQFF.

The V call is TRBV20-1, the J call TRBJ2-3; 11 bases line up with TRBD2. The germline gives CDR1 DFQATT, CDR2 SNEGSKA (reference sequence). The CDR3 sequence is 17 residues long. J gave up 0 bases and V 6 bases, and 11 bases lay outside the gene matches. CDR3 residues: CSAPLGWTSGSTDTQYF. CDR3 nucleotides: TGCAGTGCCCCGCTGGGGTGGACTAGCGGGAGCACAGATACGCAGTATTTT.

The V call is TRBV5-1, the J call TRBJ2-5; D might be TRBD1 (5 bases). The CDR3 is made up of 14 amino acids. In germline, CDR1 is SGHRS, CDR2 YFSETQ. V lost 3 bases, J lost 2 bases, and 11 bases lay in between. The CDR3 sequence is CASSSQGLQETQYF. The DNA for the CDR3 is TGCGCCAGCAGCTCCCAGGGTTTACAAGAGACCCAGTACTTC. The complete variable domain, with remaining parts taken from reference TRBV5-1 and TRBJ2-5, reads KAGVTQTPRYLIKTRGQQVTLSCSPISGHRSVSWYQQTPGQGLQFLFEYFSETQRNKGNFPGRFSGRQFSNSRSEMNVSTLELGDSALYLCASSSQGLQETQYFGPGTRLLVL.

This clonotype was found once. This chain links TRBV29-1 with TRBJ2-3, with D unresolved. The CDR3 totals 15 residues. V lost 6 bases, J lost 0 bases, and 16 bases lay in between. Germline V gives CDR1 SQVTM, CDR2 ANQGSEA. The CDR3 spells CSVDIDAASTDTQYF. The CDR3 bases are TGCAGCGTGGATATTGACGCAGCTAGCACAGATACGCAGTATTTT.

A few counts support this clonotype. The gene calls are TRBV5-1 and TRBJ2-1; maybe TRBD2 (6 bases). CDR1 and CDR2 (germline): SGHRS, YFSETQ. This CDR3 comprises 13 residues. The ends were cut back, 0 bases at V and 10 bases at J, with 11 bases in the middle. The CDR3 bases are TGCGCCAGCAGCTTGGACCCGGGAGTAGAGCAGTTCTTC. As protein: CASSLDPGVEQFF.

The rearrangement uses TRBV27 and TRBJ2-1; D ambiguous. The length of the CDR3 is 18 residues. From germline, CDR1 is MNHEY and CDR2 SMNVEV (reference sequence). The V end was cut by 6 bases, the J end by 0 bases, with 21 bases between. The CDR3 coding sequence is TGTGCCAGCAGCGGGCCCCCTCCGCCGGCGGACTCCTACAATGAGCAGTTCTTC. Its protein is CASSGPPPPADSYNEQFF.

V usage is TRBV7-9 and J usage is TRBJ2-1, with 10 bases that match TRBD1. The CDR3 loop spans 16 amino acids. In germline, CDR1 is SEHNR, CDR2 FQNEAQ (reference sequence). Trimming took 2 bases from V and 8 from J; bases not matched to a gene: 9. In DNA, the CDR3 is TGTGCCAGCAGCTTAAGACCGGGACAGGGGAATTATGAGCAGTTCTTC. This gives the protein CASSLRPGQGNYEQFF.

V gene TRBV29-1 combines with J gene TRBJ2-5; D might be TRBD1 (6 bases). The CDR3 consists of 13 residues. Germline V gene sequence: CDR1 SQVTM, CDR2 ANQGSEA. V lost 7 bases and J lost 4, with 16 bases in between. As DNA, the CDR3 is TGCAGCGCGGAGGTGAGGACAGCAGAGACCCAGTACTTC. Its protein product is CSAEVRTAETQYF.

This clonotype appeared many times. A junction boundary mismatches the germline segment, possibly from a read error. CDR3 sequence: CASSLADEQYF. The CDR3, as DNA: TGTGCCAGCAGTTTAGCCGACGAGCAGTACTTC. The rearrangement uses TRBV5-1 and TRBJ2-7; D uncertain. The CDR3 is 11 residues long. Germline-derived CDR1 and CDR2 are SGHRS and YFSETQ. The entire variable domain, with the rest obtained from reference TRBV5-1 and TRBJ2-7, is as follows: KAGVTQTPRYLIKTRGQQVTLSCSPISGHRSVSWYQQTPGQGLQFLFEYFSETQRNKGNFPGRFSGRQFSNSRSEMNVSTLELGDSALYLCASSLADEQYFGPGTRLTVT.

This clonotype has more than one count but fewer than ten. The chain recombines TRBV5-1 with TRBJ1-6; D gene uncertain. Germline CDR1 is SGHRS and CDR2 is YFSETQ. The V end was cut by 0 bases, the J end by 10 bases, with 8 bases between. The CDR3 loop spans 13 amino acids. CDR3: CASSLVGRSPLHF. The DNA for the CDR3 is TGCGCCAGCAGCTTGGTAGGGCGGTCACCCCTCCACTTT. Complete variable domain (other parts from reference TRBV5-1 and TRBJ1-6): KAGVTQTPRYLIKTRGQQVTLSCSPISGHRSVSWYQQTPGQGLQFLFEYFSETQRNKGNFPGRFSGRQFSNSRSEMNVSTLELGDSALYLCASSLVGRSPLHFGNGTRLTVT.

This chain links TRBV20-1 with TRBJ2-5; weak D call: TRBD2 (5 bases). V shed 6 bases and J shed 0 bases, with 14 bases lying between them. The length of the CDR3 is 14 residues. Germline values: CDR1 DFQATT, CDR2 SNEGSKA (reference sequence). The CDR3, as DNA: TGCAGTGCAAGCCTGGACTGGGACCAAGAGACCCAGTACTTC. Protein: CSASLDWDQETQYF.

This chain uses TRBV29-1 with TRBJ2-7; 9 nucleotides match TRBD2. Germline values: CDR1 SQVTM, CDR2 ANQGSEA. The CDR3 covers 15 residues. Trimming cost V 4 bases and J 3 bases; bases outside gene matches: 10. CDR3: CSVGGSGRQYYEQYF. The CDR3 DNA reads as TGCAGCGTTGGTGGTAGCGGGAGACAATACTACGAGCAGTACTTC.